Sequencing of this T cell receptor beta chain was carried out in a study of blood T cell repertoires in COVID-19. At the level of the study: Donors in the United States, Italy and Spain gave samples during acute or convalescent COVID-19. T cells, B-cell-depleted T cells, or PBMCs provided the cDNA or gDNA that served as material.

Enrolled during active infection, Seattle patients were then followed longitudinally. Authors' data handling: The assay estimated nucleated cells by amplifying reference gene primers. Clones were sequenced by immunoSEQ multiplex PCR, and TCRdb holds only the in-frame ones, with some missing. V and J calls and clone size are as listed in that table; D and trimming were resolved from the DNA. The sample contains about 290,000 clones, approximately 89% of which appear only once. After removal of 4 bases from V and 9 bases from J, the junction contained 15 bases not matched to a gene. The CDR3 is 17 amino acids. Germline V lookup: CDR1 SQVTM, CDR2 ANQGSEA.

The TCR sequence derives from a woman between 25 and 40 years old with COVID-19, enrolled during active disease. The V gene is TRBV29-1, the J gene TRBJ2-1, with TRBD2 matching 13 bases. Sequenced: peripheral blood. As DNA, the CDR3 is TGCAGCGTTGGTCCAGGACTAGCGGGGGTTCCCCGCGGTGAGCAGTTCTTC. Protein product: CSVGPGLAGVPRGEQFF.